Listed here are 19 T cell receptor beta chains from one sample, sequenced in a study of shared clonotypes between healthy human individuals. Profiled with immunoSEQ multiplex PCR; TCRdb holds only in-frame clones, not every one. Of about 1.5 million clones detected, around 97% appear once; the ten largest clones hold approximately 1.2%. Sample: naive CD4+ T cells sorted from blood. This sample's subset: CD45RA+ positively selected. The receptors come from a man aged 25-45 years in good health.

V is TRBV4-3 and J is TRBJ2-1, with 9 bases aligning to TRBD2. CDR1 is LGHNA, CDR2 YSLEER, per germline. CDR3 length: 16 amino acids. V lost 0 bases, J lost 8 bases, and 8 bases stayed unmatched. The CDR3 DNA is TGCGCCAGCAGCCAAGAGTTGGCTAGCGGGACTGATGAGCAGTTCTTC. Its protein product is CASSQELASGTDEQFF.

Concerning this clone: One end of the junction is discordant with germline, which a read error may explain. The CDR3 is CASSLGDSWHF. CDR3 nucleotide sequence: TGTGCCAGCAGCTTGGGGGACAGTTGGCACTTC. The chain links TRBV5-4 to TRBJ2-7; 7 nucleotides agree with TRBD1. Germline V gene lookup returns CDR1 SGHNT and CDR2 YYREEE (reference sequence). The CDR3 length is 11 residues.

This clone was seen a single time. This same CDR3 is encoded by further DNA sequences in the sample. The chain carries TRBV18 and TRBJ1-1; D is possibly TRBD1 (6 bases). The CDR3 loop spans 15 amino acids. V was shortened by 1 base and J by 2 bases, with 11 bases between the two germline ends. The germline V gene has CDR1 KGHSH and CDR2 LQKENI. The CDR3: CASSPLGGGNTEAFF. In nucleotides, the CDR3 is TGTGCCAGCTCACCACTTGGGGGCGGAAACACTGAAGCTTTCTTT.

The table lists this clone with a count of one. This chain connects TRBV10-3 to TRBJ2-1; D remains ambiguous. This CDR3 region has 14 residues. V gave up 7 bases and J gave up 6 bases, with 16 bases separating them. CDR1 and CDR2 (germline): ENHRY, SYGVKD. CDR3 bases: TGTGCCATCAAGTACTCTTGGGTCGTCAATGAGCAGTTCTTC. Protein: CAIKYSWVVNEQFF.

In this sample, this clone turned up once. The chain combines TRBV7-8 with TRBJ2-1; the match to TRBD1 covers 8 bases. The CDR3 has 16 residues. Unmatched junction bases numbered 13, after V lost 5 bases and J lost 7 bases. Per the germline V gene, CDR1 is SGHVS and CDR2 is FQNEAQ. The CDR3: CASSGGRTGPRNEQFF. The DNA for the CDR3 is TGTGCCAGCAGCGGGGGGAGGACAGGGCCGCGGAATGAGCAGTTCTTC.

V usage is TRBV7-9 and J usage is TRBJ2-7, with TRBD1 as a possible D gene (6 bases). The CDR3 extends over 14 amino acids. V dropped 5 bases and J dropped 4 bases, with 15 bases sitting between them. CDR1 and CDR2 (germline): SEHNR, FQNEAQ (reference sequence). This chain's CDR3 is CASSPGAKLYEQYF. In nucleotides, the CDR3 is TGTGCCAGCAGCCCAGGGGCAAAGTTATACGAGCAGTACTTC.

J is TRBJ2-1 and V is TRBV28, with D perhaps TRBD2 (6 bases). Trimming removed 5 bases from V and 6 bases from J, with 20 bases in between. This CDR3 has 16 amino acids. Germline loops: CDR1 MDHEN, CDR2 SYDVKM. CDR3 DNA: TGTGCCAGCAGTATACAGGCCGGGAGAGCACGCAATGAGCAGTTCTTC. It yields the protein CASSIQAGRARNEQFF.

The chain has TRBV19 and TRBJ2-7; D is possibly TRBD1 or TRBD2 (6 bases each). The V end lost 5 bases, the J end lost 3 bases, and 17 bases lay between the germline ends. The CDR3 loop spans 15 amino acids. Germline V gene sequence: CDR1 LNHDA, CDR2 SQIVND (reference sequence). The CDR3 nucleotides are TGTGCCAGTAGTGCGCGACGGGGGCGATTCTACGAGCAGTACTTC. Translating gives CASSARRGRFYEQYF.

The chain uses TRBV5-4 and TRBJ1-3; D is perhaps TRBD1 (5 bases). Germline assignment: CDR1 SGHNT and CDR2 YYREEE (reference sequence). The V and J ends lost 5 bases and 1 base respectively, with 16 bases between them. The CDR3 is 16 residues long. The CDR3 loop is CASSSNTRVSGNTIYF. The DNA of the CDR3 is TGTGCCAGCAGTTCAAATACCAGGGTATCTGGAAACACCATATATTTT.

This clone was seen only once. V usage is TRBV14 and J usage is TRBJ2-1, with TRBD2 matching over 7 bases. Germline loops: CDR1 SGHDN, CDR2 FVKESK. This CDR3 is 16 amino acids long. Trimming at V came to 7 bases and at J to 3 bases, leaving 12 bases not matched to a gene. This CDR3 is CASKGKGGGFYNEQFF. The DNA for the CDR3 is TGTGCCAGCAAGGGGAAGGGCGGGGGATTCTACAATGAGCAGTTCTTC. Full variable domain (missing parts from reference TRBV14 and TRBJ2-1): EAGVTQFPSHSVIEKGQTVTLRCDPISGHDNLYWYRRVMGKEIKFLLHFVKESKQDESGMPNNRFLAERTGGTYSTLKVQPAELEDSGVYFCASKGKGGGFYNEQFFGPGTRLTVL.

The V gene is TRBV7-8, the J gene TRBJ2-7, with 13 bases that match TRBD2. J was trimmed by 3 bases and V by 2 bases; bases with no gene match: 4. CDR3 length equals 16 residues. In germline, CDR1 is SGHVS, CDR2 FQNEAQ. The CDR3 DNA reads as TGTGCCAGCAGCTTACGGACTAGCGGGAGTTACTACGAGCAGTACTTC. Amino acids: CASSLRTSGSYYEQYF.

The V and J genes are TRBV5-8 and TRBJ2-7; D is unclear. The CDR3 has 11 residues. Germline CDR1 and CDR2: SGHTS and YDEGEE. V was clipped by 7 bases and J by 3 bases, with 8 bases between them. Written as DNA, the CDR3 is TGTGCCAGCGAGAAGAGCTACGAGCAGTACTTC. Translating gives CASEKSYEQYF.

The chain combines TRBV6-1 with TRBJ2-7; D gene unclear. Trimming cost V 3 bases and J 3 bases, with 15 bases left between them. Germline loops: CDR1 MNHNS, CDR2 SASEGT. The CDR3 contains 15 residues. This chain's CDR3 is CASSDRQANLYEQYF. CDR3 sequence (DNA): TGTGCCAGCAGTGACAGACAAGCTAACCTCTACGAGCAGTACTTC.

This clone was counted only a few times. The rearrangement links TRBV5-1 to TRBJ1-2; tentative D call: TRBD1 (6 bases). Trimming cost V 0 bases and J 7 bases, with 10 bases left between them. Looked up from germline, CDR1 is SGHRS and CDR2 is YFSETQ. The CDR3 totals 13 residues. The CDR3 DNA reads as TGCGCCAGCAGCTTGGCCACAGGGACTGGCTACACCTTC. Protein product: CASSLATGTGYTF.

This clone was counted a single time. The chain couples TRBV7-9 to TRBJ1-5; no clear D gene. V lost 4 bases and J 7 bases, leaving 17 bases between the germline ends. Germline V gene data show CDR1 as SEHNR and CDR2 as FQNEAQ (reference sequence). The CDR3 is made up of 15 amino acids. In nucleotides, the CDR3 is TGTGCCAGCAGCTACTCTGGACCCCCCTGGCAGCCCCAGCATTTT. This sequence encodes CASSYSGPPWQPQHF.

This chain connects TRBV6-5 to TRBJ1-1; a weak D match, TRBD1 (5 bases). Trimming shortened V by 8 bases and J by 1 base, and 14 bases separated the two germline ends. The germline V gene encodes CDR1 MNHEY and CDR2 SVGAGI. The CDR3 consists of 14 residues. The CDR3 region has the DNA TGTGCCAGCTTCAAATTTGGGGGGAACACTGAAGCTTTCTTT. The encoded protein is CASFKFGGNTEAFF.

The rearrangement uses TRBV19 and TRBJ2-1; TRBD2 aligns across 7 bases. The CDR3 covers 13 residues. Germline CDR1 LNHDA, CDR2 SQIVND (reference sequence). Germline trimming cut 6 bases from V and 8 bases from J; bases unmatched to any gene: 7. DNA of the CDR3: TGTGCCAGTAGCCTCGGGACTATCGATGAGCAGTTCTTC. Protein product: CASSLGTIDEQFF.

The V and J genes are TRBV5-5 and TRBJ1-2, with 9 positions matching TRBD1. With V trimmed by 2 bases and J by 5 bases, 7 bases remained unmatched. This CDR3 is 15 amino acids long. The germline CDR1 and CDR2 sequences are SGHKS and YYEKEE (reference sequence). Here the CDR3 reads CASSLQGAKEYGYTF. In DNA form, the CDR3 reads TGTGCCAGCAGCTTACAGGGGGCAAAGGAATATGGCTACACCTTC.

V and J are TRBV27 and TRBJ1-5; no reliable D call. The length of the CDR3 is 14 residues. Germline CDR1 MNHEY, CDR2 SMNVEV (reference sequence). V lost 4 bases to trimming and J lost 0 bases, with 7 bases between them. In nucleotides, the CDR3 is TGTGCCAGCAGTTCCAGTTATAGCAATCAGCCCCAGCATTTT. Its protein product is CASSSSYSNQPQHF.